The source of this T cell receptor beta chain is a study of blood T cell repertoires in COVID-19. Study context: Nucleic acid was either cDNA or gDNA, and it came from T cells, B-cell-depleted T cells, or PBMCs.

Generated by immunoSEQ multiplex PCR, the TCRdb table keeps only in-frame clones and is missing some. The table includes a few hundred thousand clones, 80% to 90% detected once. Individuals drawn from approximately 26 US areas were about 18 to 100 years old. Shortly before study entry, within 2 weeks, exposed participants had met a COVID-19 case. V lost 1 base and J 3 bases, leaving 7 bases between the germline ends. The CDR3 consists of 13 residues. The germline V gene encodes CDR1 LGHDT and CDR2 YNNKEL (reference sequence). The V gene is TRBV3-1 (or the pseudogene TRBV3-2), the J gene TRBJ2-7; D might be TRBD2 (5 bases). Specimen: PBMCs or T cells enriched from blood (not recorded which). This sequence originates from a woman aged 45 to 65 who had been exposed to COVID-19. This chain's CDR3 is CASSQVGGYEQYF. The CDR3 nucleotides read TGTGCCAGCAGCCAAGTCGGAGGCTACGAGCAGTACTTC.